The clone carrying this T cell receptor beta chain was detected only once. Its antigen remains unknown. This sample is part of a study of CD8 T cells in Susac syndrome. Notes on the study in general: As acknowledged by the study, its TCR sequencing and HLA analysis included a relatively small number of individuals.

Those who served as multiple sclerosis controls were treatment-naive patients with stable or active relapsing-remitting disease. After extraction with the RNeasy kit, about 0.5 to 1 ug of the RNA was reverse transcribed using random hexamers. The amplification used immunoSEQ multiplex PCR on TCR beta CDR3; it spanned 54 Vbeta and 13 Jbeta. One entry per CDR3 protein, called by TCRdb with MiXCR from the immunoSEQ multiplex PCR reads. The table includes approximately 150,000 distinct CDR3 sequences, about 94% detected once. This receptor was obtained from a human donor with multiple sclerosis. Specimen: CD4+ T cells from PBMCs.

CDR3 amino acids: CASSSGQAEQYF. CDR3 bases: TGTGCCAGCAGTTCGGGACAGGCAGAGCAGTACTTC. The chain joins TRBV12-3 or TRBV12-4 to TRBJ2-7; 8 bases line up with TRBD1. The V gene end was trimmed by 4 bases and the J gene end by 7 bases; junction bases not matched to a gene: 3. This CDR3 has 12 residues.